The TCR beta chain described here comes from a study of identifying expanded T cells in peripheral blood (dated by TCRdb to between 2018 and 2021). Broadly, across the study: Separate aliquots of the same genomic DNA pool were sequenced to produce technical replicates, and four replicates were compared in pairs. What the work shows at the level of the full study, not this receptor alone: The beta-binomial model significantly reduced the number of clones called differentially abundant and the false-positive rate across all healthy-donor time intervals. The authors expected that over much longer intervals, such as months to years, biological variance in healthy repertoires might increase even further. The binomial model flagged approximately 1.2 differentially abundant clones between technical replicates, compared with about 16.4 over two weeks and approximately 19 over roughly 4 weeks. Across all healthy donors, variance in clone template counts between approximately two-week samples was found to increase significantly with total template count.

TCRbeta CDR3 regions were profiled by bias-controlled multiplex PCR amplification of genomic DNA with the immunoSEQ Assay. Per the source publication's procedure: The absolute abundance of each unique TCRbeta CDR3 region was quantified after sequences were collapsed and filtered. Differential abundance was assessed using a binomial (Fisher-equivalent) model and a beta-binomial model in which time-dependent variance fitted from healthy donors was added. Clones with fewer than 5 combined templates were removed, and a clone was called differentially abundant if the clone's Benjamini-Hochberg FDR was below 0.01. In the beta-binomial model, variance was expressed as a function of the total template count across the two samples, in the form v = (b*log(k)+a)^2. In its TCRdb copy, this immuneACCESS table keeps in-frame sequences only and misses some clones. Where compared with another copy, unresolved V genes explain less than half of these, and the others have no known cause. The DNA gave D and trimming, while V, J and clone size come from that table. This sample lists approximately 90,000 clones; approximately 83% were detected once. The ten largest make up 5.5% to 6.5% of the sample.

From the cysteine through the phenylalanine, the CDR3 covers 15 amino acids. Only CDR3 DNA is held: 45 bases, read in frame from base 1. According to the germline V gene, CDR1 reads MNHEY and CDR2 reads SVGAGI. V ends up 5 bases short and J 1 base short, with an unmatched junction base count of 7. No immune events such as infections were documented for the healthy donors during the collection period. To calibrate time-dependent variance in a beta-binomial model of T-cell clone differential abundance, blood repertoires from healthy donors were used as a training cohort. The training cohort comprised about ten healthy donors, 3 female and 7 male. On average the donors were around 39 years old, and their ages spanned roughly 29 to 64 years. Whole blood, obtained from a commercial supplier, was collected from each healthy donor at three time points spaced around 2 weeks apart. For immunosequencing, genomic DNA was extracted from whole blood that had not been sorted.

This clone was counted a few times. Its antigen is not yet known. Per-nucleotide qualities are absent, and no much larger clonotype sits a single base away. The TCR comes from a person aged 18 to 75 in good health. The sequenced material came from blood. The chain is encoded by TRBV6-5 joined to TRBJ1-1; 7 of the junction bases match TRBD1. The CDR3 has the sequence CASSRTGLSNTEAFF. The base sequence is TGTGCCAGCAGTAGGACAGGTTTGTCGAACACTGAAGCTTTCTTT.